Each of the 24 T cell receptor beta chains below was sequenced from the same sample in a study of OX40 agonist ivuxolimab in advanced cancers. Some clones are missing from TCRdb's copy, which holds only in-frame ones; the method was immunoSEQ multiplex PCR. The profile shows over 30,000 clones, more than 65% of them singletons. The source material was CD4+ or CD8+ T cells sorted from blood, sampled in a trial of the OX40 agonist ivuxolimab. All receptors come from an adult with an advanced solid tumor such as melanoma, head and neck, liver or kidney cancer.

The gene calls are TRBV6-1 and TRBJ2-7; TRBD1 matches at 10 bases. There are 15 residues in the CDR3. The junction had 6 bases not matched to a gene; V was cut back by 4 bases and J by 3 bases. Looked up from germline, CDR1 is MNHNS and CDR2 is SASEGT. The CDR3 loop is CASSAGQGLSYEQYF. In DNA form, the CDR3 reads TGTGCCAGCAGTGCGGGACAGGGGCTCAGCTACGAGCAGTACTTC.

This rearrangement joins TRBV5-5 to TRBJ2-1; D gene uncertain. This CDR3 has 14 amino acids. Trimming left V 4 bases short and J 5 bases short, with 13 bases between. Germline CDR1 reads SGHKS; CDR2 reads YYEKEE (reference sequence). The CDR3, as DNA: TGTGCCAGCAGCGTGTTAGGTGGGGACAATGAGCAGTTCTTC. Amino acid sequence: CASSVLGGDNEQFF.

The chain is built from TRBV5-6 and TRBJ1-6, with D maybe TRBD1 (6 bases). V was cut by 6 bases and J by 9 bases, with 13 bases left in between. Germline V gene sequence: CDR1 SGHDT, CDR2 YYEEEE. The CDR3 covers 13 residues. The CDR3 DNA reads as TGTGCCAGCACCCAGGGGTGGGGTTCACCCCTCCACTTT. This sequence encodes CASTQGWGSPLHF.

This clone was seen a handful of times. The chain carries TRBV19 and TRBJ1-5, with 8 bases identical to TRBD1. CDR1 and CDR2 from the germline V gene are LNHDA and SQIVND (reference sequence). The ends lost 7 bases at V and 9 bases at J; junction bases unmatched: 14. CDR3 length: 15 amino acids. The CDR3, as DNA: TGTGCCAGTATATCGGACAGGGCCGACGTAGGGCCCCAGCATTTT. Translated, it gives CASISDRADVGPQHF.

This clone has just one count. CDR3 in DNA: TGTGCCAGCAGCTTAATGGGACAGACTGCCGGGGAGCTGTTTTTT. This translates into CASSLMGQTAGELFF. The chain carries TRBV7-9 and TRBJ2-2; 7 nucleotides match TRBD1. This CDR3 comprises 15 residues. The junction had 6 bases not matched to a gene; V was cut back by 2 bases and J by 6 bases. The germline CDR1 and CDR2 sequences are SEHNR and FQNEAQ (reference sequence).

The chain combines TRBV2 with TRBJ2-7; perhaps D is TRBD1 or TRBD2 (5 bases each). The CDR3 spans 17 residues. Per the germline V gene, CDR1 is SNHLY and CDR2 is FYNNEI. Trimming took off 2 bases at V and 6 bases at J, with 23 bases between the two ends. CDR3 region: CASSERGITNGNPEQYF. The CDR3 nucleotides are TGTGCCAGCAGTGAAAGGGGAATTACTAACGGGAACCCCGAGCAGTACTTC.

This clone appeared a single time. The chain links TRBV19 to TRBJ1-5; D possibly corresponds to TRBD1 (6 bases). With 1 base removed from V and 0 bases from J, the gap between germline ends came to 16 bases. Germline CDR1 and CDR2: LNHDA and SQIVND (reference sequence). This CDR3 region has 18 residues. CDR3 residues: CASSIARGGQGSNQPQHF. Written as DNA, the CDR3 is TGTGCCAGTAGTATAGCAAGAGGGGGGCAGGGTAGCAATCAGCCCCAGCATTTT.

The chain recombines TRBV18 with TRBJ1-5, with D unresolved. Germline assignment: CDR1 KGHSH and CDR2 LQKENI. Trimming stripped 3 bases from V and 4 bases from J, with 4 bases between. This CDR3 comprises 12 residues. In DNA, the CDR3 is TGTGCCAGCTCACCGGATAATCAGCCCCAGCATTTT. This gives the protein CASSPDNQPQHF.

This chain connects TRBV7-2 to TRBJ1-2; TRBD1 agrees at 10 bases. The germline V gene encodes CDR1 SGHTA and CDR2 FQGNSA. The CDR3 has 14 amino acids. V dropped 5 bases and J dropped 6; count of bases not matched to a gene: 6. For the CDR3, the DNA is TGTGCCAGCAGCCCCCCCGGGACAGGGGATGGCTACACCTTC. It codes for CASSPPGTGDGYTF.

The V gene is TRBV7-2, the J gene TRBJ2-3, with TRBD1 as a possible D gene (7 bases). The germline V gene has CDR1 SGHTA and CDR2 FQGNSA. The V end was cut by 3 bases, the J end by 3 bases, with 13 bases between. This CDR3 contains 15 residues. CDR3 in DNA: TGTGCCAGCAGCTTGTTCAGGGGGGTAACAGATACGCAGTATTTT. It is translated as CASSLFRGVTDTQYF.

The chain combines TRBV25-1 with TRBJ1-5, with D unresolved. Germline CDR1 MGHDK, CDR2 SYGVNS. Trimming stripped 2 bases from V and 0 bases from J, with 11 bases between. The CDR3 has 16 residues. In nucleotides, the CDR3 is TGTGCCAGCAGTGAAGGTAAAGGGTATAGCAATCAGCCCCAGCATTTT. It encodes CASSEGKGYSNQPQHF.

The sample holds a few counts of this clone. V is TRBV6-1 and J is TRBJ2-7; 8 nucleotides agree with TRBD1. The CDR3 contains 15 residues. Germline CDR1 reads MNHNS; CDR2 reads SASEGT. V trimming: 2 bases; J trimming: 3 bases; junction bases outside the gene matches: 6. In DNA form, the CDR3 reads TGTGCCAGCAGTGAAAACGACAGGGGCCTCTACGAGCAGTACTTC. Its protein is CASSENDRGLYEQYF.

This clone was counted a single time. V is TRBV2 and J is TRBJ1-1; 7 bases align to TRBD1. V was clipped by 3 bases and J by 0 bases; unmatched bases: 1. Germline assignment: CDR1 SNHLY and CDR2 FYNNEI. The CDR3 contains 14 residues. The CDR3 reads CASSEGQMNTEAFF. The CDR3 nucleotides are TGTGCCAGCAGTGAGGGACAGATGAACACTGAAGCTTTCTTT.

V is TRBV5-1 and J is TRBJ2-5; D call uncertain. The CDR3 sequence is 14 residues long. The V end was cut by 4 bases, the J end by 3 bases, with 13 bases between. Per the germline V gene, CDR1 is SGHRS and CDR2 is YFSETQ. The CDR3 DNA reads as TGCGCCAGCAGCCCTCGACTCCCCGAAGAGACCCAGTACTTC. This codes for CASSPRLPEETQYF.

The chain is built from TRBV6-1 and TRBJ1-2, with 8 bases fitting TRBD1. This CDR3 is 13 amino acids long. The germline V gene encodes CDR1 MNHNS and CDR2 SASEGT. V trimming: 6 bases; J trimming: 8 bases; junction bases outside the gene matches: 8. The CDR3 coding sequence is TGTGCCAGCAGCTTAAAACAGGGGGACGGCTACACCTTC. This translates into CASSLKQGDGYTF.

This clone occurred a few times. The gene calls are TRBV9 and TRBJ2-1; 12 positions agree with TRBD2. The J segment lost 1 base and the V segment lost 2 bases, leaving 7 bases of the junction unmatched. In germline, CDR1 is SGDLS, CDR2 YYNGEE. The length of the CDR3 is 18 residues. CDR3 nucleotides: TGTGCCAGCAGCGTGGGCCTAGCGGGAGGGCCGTCCTACAATGAGCAGTTCTTC. It translates to CASSVGLAGGPSYNEQFF.

This chain joins TRBV5-4 and TRBJ2-7, with D perhaps TRBD1 (5 bases). V was trimmed by 5 bases and J by 2 bases, leaving 14 bases between them. Germline-derived CDR1 and CDR2 are SGHNT and YYREEE (reference sequence). CDR3 size: 14 residues. The CDR3 here is CASRDRGKTYEQYF. In DNA form, the CDR3 reads TGTGCCAGCAGGGATAGGGGCAAGACCTACGAGCAGTACTTC.

The rearrangement links TRBV9 to TRBJ2-1; TRBD2 matches at 10 bases. V lost 6 bases, J lost 8 bases, and 2 bases stayed unmatched. Looked up from germline, CDR1 is SGDLS and CDR2 is YYNGEE. The CDR3 consists of 12 residues. For the CDR3, the DNA is TGTGCCAGCACTAGCGGGGGCTATGAGCAGTTCTTC. Encoded protein: CASTSGGYEQFF.

In its sample, this clone was seen a few times. V is TRBV5-6 and J is TRBJ1-2; D is unclear. This CDR3 spans 13 amino acids. Between the trimmed V and J ends, which lost 4 bases and 8 bases, there was a span of 15 bases. Germline values: CDR1 SGHDT, CDR2 YYEEEE. CDR3 coding DNA: TGTGCCAGCAGCCTCCTCGGTCCCGGAGGCTACACCTTC. Encoded protein: CASSLLGPGGYTF.

The chain uses TRBV2 and TRBJ2-6; perhaps D is TRBD1 or TRBD2 (5 bases each). V was pared by 3 bases and J by 2 bases, with 17 bases between. From germline, CDR1 is SNHLY and CDR2 FYNNEI. The CDR3 is made up of 18 amino acids. The CDR3 protein is CASSDTTGFGAGANVLTF. The DNA for the CDR3 is TGTGCCAGCAGTGATACCACAGGCTTCGGGGCTGGGGCCAACGTCCTGACTTTC.

This clone is labeled medium-sized. The chain uses TRBV28 and TRBJ1-1; weak D call: TRBD1 (5 bases). The CDR3 covers 15 residues. Trimming stripped 2 bases from V and 0 bases from J, with 10 bases between. The germline V gene encodes CDR1 MDHEN and CDR2 SYDVKM. The CDR3 DNA reads as TGTGCCAGCAGTTTAAGGGGATACATGAACACTGAAGCTTTCTTT. Translating it yields CASSLRGYMNTEAFF. Variable domain in full (rest from reference TRBV28 and TRBJ1-1): DVKVTQSSRYLVKRTGEKVFLECVQDMDHENMFWYRQDPGLGLRLIYFSYDVKMKEKGDIPEGYSVSREKKERFSLILESASTNQTSMYLCASSLRGYMNTEAFFGQGTRLTVV.

This clone has more than one count but fewer than ten. The gene calls are TRBV5-8 and TRBJ2-7, with D uncertain. This CDR3 has 12 amino acids. Trimming took off 4 bases at V and 0 bases at J, with 5 bases between the two ends. Germline assignment: CDR1 SGHTS and CDR2 YDEGEE. The CDR3 here is CASSSISYEQYF. The DNA of the CDR3 is TGTGCCAGCAGCAGCATCTCCTACGAGCAGTACTTC. The full variable domain, in which reference TRBV5-8 and TRBJ2-7 provide the parts outside the CDR3, is EAGVTQSPTHLIKTRGQQATLRCSPISGHTSVYWYQQALGLGLQFLLWYDEGEERNRGNFPPRFSGRQFPNYSSELNVNALELEDSALYLCASSSISYEQYFGPGTRLTVT.

The chain uses TRBV27 and TRBJ2-7, with 9 bases lining up with TRBD1. Germline loops: CDR1 MNHEY, CDR2 SMNVEV (reference sequence). The CDR3 extends over 18 amino acids. V gave up 2 bases and J gave up 4 bases; unmatched junction bases: 15. The CDR3: CASSLPQNRPGQGYEQYF. CDR3 sequence (DNA): TGTGCCAGCAGTTTACCCCAGAATAGACCGGGACAGGGTTACGAGCAGTACTTC.

This clone showed up just once. This chain connects TRBV4-1 to TRBJ2-2; the D gene is possibly TRBD1 (5 bases). CDR1 is MGHRA and CDR2 is YSYEKL in the germline V gene. The CDR3 sequence is 15 residues long. V lost 5 bases and J 0 bases, leaving 10 bases between the germline ends. CDR3 nucleotide sequence: TGCGCCAGCAGCGTCCAGGGTCCGAACACCGGGGAGCTGTTTTTT. Protein product: CASSVQGPNTGELFF.